This TCR beta chain was sequenced during a study of response to subunit inactivated influenza vaccine. In TCRdb, the RT-PCR reads were re-called with MiXCR into one record per CDR3 protein. The data show about 650,000 distinct CDR3 sequences, 15% to 18% seen once. This clonotype was observed at least ten times. The CDR3 consists of 14 residues. The V gene lost 2 bases and the J gene lost 6 bases, with 10 bases spanning the gap. V gene TRBV12-3 or TRBV12-4 combines with J gene TRBJ2-2; TRBD1 or TRBD2 may be the D gene (5 bases each). This clonotype was obtained from a man aged 45-65 years who received an inactivated influenza vaccine. The sample consisted of PBMCs from blood, taken roughly 13 days after vaccination. The CDR3 sequence is CASSLSEGPGELFF. The CDR3 DNA follows: TGTGCCAGCAGTTTAAGTGAGGGGCCCGGGGAGCTGTTTTTT.